The rows below give T cell receptor beta chains drawn from one sample of a study of shared clonotypes between healthy human individuals. Libraries were prepared by immunoSEQ multiplex PCR; TCRdb keeps only in-frame clonotypes and omits some of them. The sample yields some 2.1 million clones, roughly 95% seen once. Sequencing was done on a sample of naive CD4+ T cells sorted from blood. Receptors originate from a man in his late teens or twenties in good health. Each CDR3 is given with its conserved first and last residue. A D gene is named only where the DNA matches it firmly. Size is omitted from some rows. Given values are once, few, many or a class for expanded clones.

J: TRBJ1-3
size: .
V: TRBV19
length: 14
D: .
CDR3: CASKDSYSGNTIYF
DNA: TGTGCCAGCAAGGACAGCTACTCTGGAAACACCATATATTTT

J: TRBJ1-6
size: .
V: TRBV18
length: 15
D: TRBD1
CDR3: CASSPQGASNSPLHF
DNA: TGTGCCAGCTCACCGCAGGGGGCAAGTAATTCACCCCTCCACTTT

J: TRBJ1-4
size: once
V: TRBV6-1
length: 11
D: .
CDR3: CASSLSEKLFF
DNA: TGTGCCAGCAGCCTAAGTGAAAAACTGTTTTTT

J: TRBJ1-1
size: .
V: TRBV6-5
length: 13
D: TRBD1
CDR3: CASRRTGDTEAFF
DNA: TGTGCCAGCAGGAGAACAGGGGACACTGAAGCTTTCTTT

J: TRBJ2-5
size: .
V: TRBV18
length: 13
D: .
CDR3: CASSPVLGGIQYF
DNA: TGTGCCAGCTCACCGGTGTTAGGGGGAATCCAGTACTTC

J: TRBJ2-7
size: .
V: TRBV4-1
length: 18
D: .
CDR3: CASSPHRASSGASYEQYF
DNA: TGCGCCAGCAGCCCGCACAGGGCCTCGAGCGGGGCATCCTACGAGCAGTACTTC

J: TRBJ2-1
size: .
V: TRBV9
length: 15
D: TRBD2
CDR3: CASSVSGGPYNEQFF
DNA: TGTGCCAGCAGCGTTAGCGGGGGGCCCTACAATGAGCAGTTCTTC

J: TRBJ2-5
size: .
V: TRBV18
length: 12
D: .
CDR3: CASSPTQETQYF
DNA: TGTGCCAGCTCACCAACACAAGAGACCCAGTACTTC

J: TRBJ1-5
size: few
V: TRBV28
length: 14
D: .
CDR3: CASKTGTGVQPQHF
DNA: TGTGCCAGCAAGACCGGGACTGGGGTCCAGCCCCAGCATTTT

J: TRBJ1-5
size: .
V: TRBV5-6
length: 14
D: .
CDR3: CASSHRGSNQPQHF
DNA: TGTGCCAGCAGCCACCGCGGCAGCAATCAGCCCCAGCATTTT

J: TRBJ2-3
size: once
V: TRBV28
length: 16
D: .
CDR3: CASSLWETASTDTQYF
DNA: TGTGCCAGCAGTTTATGGGAGACAGCCTCCACAGATACGCAGTATTTT

J: TRBJ2-1
size: once
V: TRBV11-2
length: 16
D: .
CDR3: CASSLTGAGSYNEQFF
DNA: TGTGCCAGCAGCTTAACCGGGGCAGGATCCTACAATGAGCAGTTCTTC

J: TRBJ1-1
size: .
V: TRBV5-1
length: 14
D: .
CDR3: CASSRQAGNTEAFF
DNA: TGCGCCAGCAGTCGACAGGCTGGGAACACTGAAGCTTTCTTT

J: TRBJ1-1
size: once
V: TRBV30
length: 17
D: .
CDR3: CAWSVRQGMRVGTEAFF
DNA: TGTGCCTGGAGTGTACGTCAGGGAATGCGGGTAGGCACTGAAGCTTTCTTT

J: TRBJ1-2
size: .
V: TRBV28
length: 15
D: TRBD1
CDR3: CASSLPHGTVYGYTF
DNA: TGTGCCAGCAGTTTGCCTCACGGGACAGTCTATGGCTACACCTTC